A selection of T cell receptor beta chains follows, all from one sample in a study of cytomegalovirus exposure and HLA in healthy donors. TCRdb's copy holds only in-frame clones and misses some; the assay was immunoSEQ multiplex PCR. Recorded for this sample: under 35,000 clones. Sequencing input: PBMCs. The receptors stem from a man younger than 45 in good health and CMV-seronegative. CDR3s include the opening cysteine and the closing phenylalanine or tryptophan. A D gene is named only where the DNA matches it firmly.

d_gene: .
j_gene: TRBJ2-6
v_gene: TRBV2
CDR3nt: TGTGCCAGCGCGGGGCTGTCTGGGGCCAACGTCCTGACTTTC
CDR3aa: CASAGLSGANVLTF

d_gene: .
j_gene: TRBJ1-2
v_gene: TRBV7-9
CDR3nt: TGTGCCAGCAGCTTAGGTCGGAGCGCTAACTATGGCTACACCTTC
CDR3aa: CASSLGRSANYGYTF

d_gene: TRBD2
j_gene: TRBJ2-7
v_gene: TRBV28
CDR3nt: TGTGCCAGCAGTCTACTAGCGGGAGGGCCTCGCGAGCAGTACTTC
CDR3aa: CASSLLAGGPREQYF

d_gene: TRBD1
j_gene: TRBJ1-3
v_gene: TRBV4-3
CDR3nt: TGCGCCAGCAGCCAAGATCAGGGGGCGGCTGGAAACGCCATATATTTT
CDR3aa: CASSQDQGAAGNAIYF

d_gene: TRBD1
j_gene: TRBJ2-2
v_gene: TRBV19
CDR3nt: TGTGCCAGTAGCATAATACAGGGGGCGGGCACCGGGGAGCTGTTTTTT
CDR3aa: CASSIIQGAGTGELFF

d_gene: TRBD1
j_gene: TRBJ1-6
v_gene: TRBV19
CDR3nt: TGTGCCAGTAGGGAACGGACAGGGCGCTCCTATAATTCACCCCTCCACTTT
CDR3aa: CASRERTGRSYNSPLHF

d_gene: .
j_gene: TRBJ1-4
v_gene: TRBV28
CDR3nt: TGTGCCAGCAGTTTGCAAGGGACTCATGAAAAACTGTTTTTT
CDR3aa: CASSLQGTHEKLFF

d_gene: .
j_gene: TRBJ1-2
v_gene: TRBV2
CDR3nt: TGTGCCAGCAGTAGCCAGGGCTTGAACTATGGCTACACCTTC
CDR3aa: CASSSQGLNYGYTF

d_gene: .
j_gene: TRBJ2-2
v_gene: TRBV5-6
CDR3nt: TGTGCCAGCAGCCTGGTTGGGGCGTGGACCGGGGAGCTGTTTTTT
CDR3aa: CASSLVGAWTGELFF

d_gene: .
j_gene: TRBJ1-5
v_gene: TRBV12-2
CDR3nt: TGTGCAAGTCCCTGTAGTAGGGGACAGGGGAATCAGCCCCAGCATTTT
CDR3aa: CASPCSRGQGNQPQHF

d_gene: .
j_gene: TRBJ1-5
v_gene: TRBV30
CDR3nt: TGTGCCTGGGCCACCGGCGGGGAGTATGGCAATCAGCCCCAGCATTTT
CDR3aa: CAWATGGEYGNQPQHF

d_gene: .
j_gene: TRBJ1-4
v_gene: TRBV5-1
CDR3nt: TGCGCCAGCAGTCGTACAGGCTTCGCAACTAATGAAAAACTGTTTTTT
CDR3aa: CASSRTGFATNEKLFF

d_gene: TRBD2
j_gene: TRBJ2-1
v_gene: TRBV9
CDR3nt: TGTGCCAGCAGGTCGGGCATGGGCGGGGGGCCCGGTGAGCAGTTCTTC
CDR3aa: CASRSGMGGGPGEQFF

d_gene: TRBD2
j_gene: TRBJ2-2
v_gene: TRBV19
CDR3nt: TGTGCCAGTAATAGGCTAGCGGAGCTACCGAGCACCGGGGAGCTGTTTTTT
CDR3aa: CASNRLAELPSTGELFF

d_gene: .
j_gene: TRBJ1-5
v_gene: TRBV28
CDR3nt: TGTGCCAGCAGTTTAATGTCTAATAGCAATCAGCCCCAGCATTTT
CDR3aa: CASSLMSNSNQPQHF